These T cell receptor beta chains were read from a single sample in a study of patients and donors after allogeneic stem cell transplantation. A single record per CDR3 protein comes from TCRdb applying MiXCR to the RT-PCR reads. The data hold approximately 430,000 distinct CDR3 sequences, with 15% to 20% observed a single time. The sample taken for sequencing was blood, either unsorted or a sorted T cell fraction (not recorded which). The source is a human donor who was either an allogeneic HSCT recipient or a stem cell or donor lymphocyte infusion donor (not recorded which). It is not recorded whose cells these are; they may come from a transplant donor. CDR3s include the opening cysteine and the closing phenylalanine or tryptophan. A D gene is named only where the DNA matches it firmly. The listing skips clone size in some rows; elsewhere it reads once, few, many or a size class.

CDR3 length,D gene,J gene,V gene,clone size,CDR3 DNA,CDR3 protein
15,-,TRBJ2-4,TRBV11-2,few,TGTGCCAGCAGCTTATTTCCTGTGGCCAAAAACATTCAGTACTTC,CASSLFPVAKNIQYF
14,-,TRBJ2-7,TRBV9,few,TGTGCCAGCAGCGGTAGTTCAGGGAACTACGAGCAGTACTTC,CASSGSSGNYEQYF
15,TRBD2,TRBJ2-1,TRBV6-1,-,TGTGCCAGCAGGGATCCTAGCGGGAGGGCCTTTGAGCAGTTCTTC,CASRDPSGRAFEQFF
14,-,TRBJ1-1,TRBV29-1,few,TGCAGCGTTGAGAGACGTTCTATGAACACTGAAGCTTTCTTT,CSVERRSMNTEAFF
11,-,TRBJ1-1,TRBV12-3/TRBV12-4,many,TGTGCCAGCAGTTTGGCGGCTGAAGCTTTCTTT,CASSLAAEAFF
14,-,TRBJ2-5,TRBV4-1,-,TGCGCCAGCAGCCAAAGGCGGGGCCAAGAGACCCAGTACTTC,CASSQRRGQETQYF
13,TRBD1,TRBJ1-2,TRBV4-3,few,TGCGCCAGCGGCCCGACAGGGAACTATGGCTACACCTTC,CASGPTGNYGYTF
13,TRBD1,TRBJ1-2,TRBV24-1,-,TGTGCCACCAGTGCCAGGGACAGGGATGGCTACACCTTC,CATSARDRDGYTF
13,-,TRBJ2-3,TRBV5-1,many,TGCGCCAGCAGCTTGGTGGGCCCGGATACGCAGTATTTT,CASSLVGPDTQYF
18,TRBD2,TRBJ2-2,TRBV5-1,-,TGCGCCAGCAGCCCAGAGACTAGCGGGAGGGCCGGTCCCGGGGAGCTGTTTTTT,CASSPETSGRAGPGELFF
12,TRBD1,TRBJ1-1,TRBV29-1,-,TGCAGCGTTTACAGGGGCAATACTGAAGCTTTCTTT,CSVYRGNTEAFF
13,-,TRBJ2-5,TRBV25-1,many,TGTGCCAGCAGGGGAACAGCCGAAGAGACCCAGTACTTC,CASRGTAEETQYF
16,-,TRBJ1-3,TRBV12-3/TRBV12-4,few,TGTGCCACCCACCCTCCGGGACACCTCTCTGGAAACACCATATATTTT,CATHPPGHLSGNTIYF
14,-,TRBJ2-7,TRBV10-3,few,TGTGCCATCAAGATGGGGACTGACTCCTACGAGCAGTACTTC,CAIKMGTDSYEQYF
17,TRBD2,TRBJ2-3,TRBV6-2/TRBV6-3,few,TGTGCCAGCAGTTACTCGTCCGCGGGGGGGCTCCCAGATACGCAGTATTTT,CASSYSSAGGLPDTQYF
15,TRBD1,TRBJ2-7,TRBV6-1,-,TGTGCCGTAAAACCCGGGACAGGGGTTTCCTACGAGCAGTACTTC,CAVKPGTGVSYEQYF
14,TRBD2,TRBJ2-5,TRBV20-1,few,TGCAGTGCAAGGACTAGCGTGGCACAAGAGACCCAGTACTTC,CSARTSVAQETQYF
17,-,TRBJ1-1,TRBV11-2,few,TGTGCCAGCAGCTTAATGGGGGTTGGGCTGATGAACACTGAAGCTTTCTTT,CASSLMGVGLMNTEAFF
13,-,TRBJ1-5,TRBV25-1,-,TGTGCCAGCGCGCCAGGAAGCAATCAGCCCCAGCATTTT,CASAPGSNQPQHF
13,-,TRBJ2-3,TRBV15,few,TGTGCCACCAGCAGAGATGTATCAGATACGCAGTATTTT,CATSRDVSDTQYF
12,-,TRBJ1-5,TRBV20-1,few,TGCAGTGCTAGGTCAGGGGAGCAGCCCCAGCATTTT,CSARSGEQPQHF
16,-,TRBJ1-2,TRBV29-1,-,TGCAGCGTTGAAGGTCCCGGGTCTCGTCGGAACTATGGCTACACCTTT,CSVEGPGSRRNYGYTF
17,TRBD2,TRBJ2-1,TRBV24-1,-,TGTGCCACCAGTGAAGCAATCCCGGGACTAGCTATCAATGAGCAGTTCTTC,CATSEAIPGLAINEQFF
17,-,TRBJ2-7,TRBV5-1,-,TGCGCCAGCAGCTTGGTAGAGGGTGCCCTTGGTTCGGGCGAGCAGTACTTC,CASSLVEGALGSGEQYF
17,TRBD1,TRBJ1-3,TRBV12-3/TRBV12-4,few,TGTGCCAGCAGTTTCGGGGGGGGACAGGCCTCTGGAAACACCATATATTTT,CASSFGGGQASGNTIYF
14,-,TRBJ2-3,TRBV7-2,few,TGTGCCAGCAGCTTATGGTCGTTCACAGATACGCAGTATTTT,CASSLWSFTDTQYF
16,-,TRBJ2-1,TRBV29-1,-,TGCAGCGTTGAAGGAGCACGTAGCGTCCCCTACAATGAGCAGTTCTTC,CSVEGARSVPYNEQFF
15,TRBD1,TRBJ2-7,TRBV20-1,-,TGCAGTGCTGCTCGGACAGGGGGCATCTCTTCCGAGCAGTACTTC,CSAARTGGISSEQYF
15,TRBD1,TRBJ1-6,TRBV6-5,few,TGTGCCAGCAGTTACTCCAGGGGGAGGTATTCACCCCTCCACTTT,CASSYSRGRYSPLHF
12,-,TRBJ2-7,TRBV29-1,few,TGCAGCGTCCAGGGGAGATCCTACGAGCAGTACTTC,CSVQGRSYEQYF
18,TRBD2,TRBJ2-1,TRBV20-1,few,TGCAGTGCTAGAGATCTCTGGAGGTCTAGCGGGGGATACAATGAGCAGTTCTTC,CSARDLWRSSGGYNEQFF
16,TRBD2,TRBJ2-7,TRBV20-1,-,TGCAGTGCTCGGACGGGACTAGCGTTCTTGGGGGCCGAGCAGTACTTC,CSARTGLAFLGAEQYF
16,TRBD2,TRBJ2-1,TRBV5-1,-,TGCGCCAGCAGCTCCAGGGCCACTAGCGGGAGGAATGAGCAGTTCTTC,CASSSRATSGRNEQFF